This is a list of T cell receptor beta chains from one sample in a study of blood T cell repertoires in COVID-19. Some clones are missing from TCRdb's copy, which holds only in-frame ones; the method was immunoSEQ multiplex PCR. The sample contains roughly 200,000 clones, roughly 89% of which appear only once. Sequenced material: peripheral blood. Receptors originate from a woman between 18 and 29 years old who had recovered from COVID-19. The CDR3 runs from the conserved cysteine through the conserved F or W. A D gene is named only where the DNA matches it firmly. Where a row states a size, it is once, few, many or the class of an expanded clone; other rows omit it.

>TRBD1|TRBV4-2|TRBJ1-5|15|-
CASSPTGDDNQPQHF
TGTGCCAGCAGCCCGACAGGGGATGACAATCAGCCCCAGCATTTT
>-|TRBV6-5|TRBJ2-1|15|-
CASSYWVGARNEQFF
TGTGCCAGCAGTTACTGGGTGGGGGCGCGGAATGAGCAGTTCTTC
>TRBD2|TRBV6-5|TRBJ2-1|12|-
CASRRLANEQFF
TGTGCCAGCAGAAGACTAGCCAATGAGCAGTTCTTC
>TRBD2|TRBV4-3|TRBJ2-1|17|-
CASSQEQLAGSGDEQFF
TGCGCCAGCAGCCAAGAACAACTAGCGGGAAGTGGGGATGAGCAGTTCTTC
>-|TRBV3-1/TRBV3-2|TRBJ1-1|13|-
CASSLRENTEAFF
TGTGCCAGCAGCCTCCGGGAGAACACTGAAGCTTTCTTT
>TRBD2|TRBV15|TRBJ2-1|16|-
CATSRSPGLGNNEQFF
TGTGCCACCAGCAGATCTCCGGGACTAGGAAACAATGAGCAGTTCTTC
>TRBD2|TRBV7-9|TRBJ2-5|19|-
CASSLRGAAGLAGEETQYF
TGTGCCAGCAGCTTACGGGGAGCAGCCGGACTAGCGGGAGAAGAGACCCAGTACTTC
>-|TRBV19|TRBJ2-2|16|once
CASSIQRRLMTGELFF
TGTGCCAGTAGTATACAGCGGCGATTGATGACCGGGGAGCTGTTTTTT
>-|TRBV6-2/TRBV6-3|TRBJ1-2|13|-
CASSYPTFTGYTF
TGTGCCAGCAGTTACCCCACATTTACCGGCTACACCTTC
>-|TRBV6-5|TRBJ2-2|15|-
CAIEEWGDNTGELFF
TGTGCCATAGAGGAGTGGGGAGATAACACCGGGGAGCTGTTTTTT
>-|TRBV10-3|TRBJ1-1|14|-
CAISESGGVPEAFF
TGTGCCATCAGTGAGTCTGGCGGGGTCCCGGAAGCTTTCTTT
>-|TRBV6-2/TRBV6-3|TRBJ1-2|14|few
CASSYAADSGGYTF
TGTGCCAGCAGTTACGCGGCGGATTCCGGGGGCTACACCTTC
>-|TRBV7-8|TRBJ1-2|16|-
CASSFRVRDSSYGYTF
TGTGCCAGCAGCTTCAGGGTCCGCGACTCCTCCTATGGCTACACCTTC
>TRBD2|TRBV9|TRBJ2-1|15|-
CASSVRTSGDNEQFF
TGTGCCAGCAGCGTACGGACTAGCGGGGACAATGAGCAGTTCTTC
>TRBD2|TRBV7-2|TRBJ2-1|18|-
CASSTPSGRRGSYNEQFF
TGTGCCAGCAGCACACCTAGCGGGAGGAGGGGATCCTACAATGAGCAGTTCTTC